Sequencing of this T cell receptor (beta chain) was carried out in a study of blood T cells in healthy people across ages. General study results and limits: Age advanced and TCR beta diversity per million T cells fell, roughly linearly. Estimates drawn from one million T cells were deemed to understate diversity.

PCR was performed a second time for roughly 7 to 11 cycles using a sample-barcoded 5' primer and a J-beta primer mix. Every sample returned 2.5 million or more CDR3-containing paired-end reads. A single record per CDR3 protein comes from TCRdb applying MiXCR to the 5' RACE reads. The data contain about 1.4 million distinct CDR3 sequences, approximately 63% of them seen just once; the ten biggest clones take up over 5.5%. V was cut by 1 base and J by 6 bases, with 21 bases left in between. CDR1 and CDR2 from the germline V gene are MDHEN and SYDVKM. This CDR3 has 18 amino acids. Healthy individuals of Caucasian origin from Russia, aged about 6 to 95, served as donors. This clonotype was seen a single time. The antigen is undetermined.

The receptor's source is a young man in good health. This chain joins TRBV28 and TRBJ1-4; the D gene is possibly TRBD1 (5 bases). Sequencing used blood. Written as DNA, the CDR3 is TGTGCCAGCAGTTTATTATCGTGGGGGGATGGTGAAGATGAAAAACTGTTTTTT. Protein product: CASSLLSWGDGEDEKLFF.